Listed here are 13 T cell receptor beta chains from one sample, sequenced in a study of cytomegalovirus exposure and HLA in healthy donors (dated by TCRdb to about 2017). Libraries were constructed by the immunoSEQ multiplex PCR assay. A mixture of 60 forward primers for TCR Vbeta segments and 13 reverse primers for TCR Jbeta segments was used in the multiplex PCR. What TCRdb holds here is the immuneACCESS table cut down to in-frame rearrangements. Part of the clones is not present; checked against another copy, under half of the missing clones reflect an unresolved V gene, and the others are unexplained. Present in this sample are about 130,000 clones, 60% to 80% of which were seen just once. Jointly, the top ten make up about 2.7% of the sample. Sample: PBMCs. The receptors here all came from a woman in her sixties or seventies in good health and CMV-seropositive.

This CDR3 reads CASCSSGGITDTQYF. CDR3 sequence (DNA): TGTGCCAGCTGTAGTAGCGGGGGGATCACAGATACGCAGTATTTT. J is TRBJ2-3 and V is TRBV25-1; TRBD2 matches at 10 bases. Germline V gives CDR1 MGHDK, CDR2 SYGVNS. V was pared by 8 bases and J by 2 bases, with 7 bases of the junction left unmatched. The CDR3 extends over 15 amino acids.

The chain carries TRBV9 and TRBJ1-5, with TRBD1 as a possible D gene (5 bases). The germline V and J ends were trimmed by 0 bases and 5 bases, with 12 bases remaining between them. The CDR3 contains 15 residues. CDR1 and CDR2 from the germline V gene are SGDLS and YYNGEE. The CDR3 loop reads CASSVGGQGHQPQHF. The CDR3 DNA sequence: TGTGCCAGCAGCGTAGGTGGGCAGGGTCATCAGCCCCAGCATTTT.

The chain carries TRBV7-8 and TRBJ2-7; the D gene is possibly TRBD1 (6 bases). Germline CDR1 reads SGHVS; CDR2 reads FQNEAQ. The CDR3 has 19 amino acids. The ends were cut back, 5 bases at V and 4 bases at J, with 30 bases in the middle. CDR3 in amino acids: CASSPGKNTGWSPLYEQYF. CDR3 DNA: TGTGCCAGCAGCCCAGGAAAAAACACAGGGTGGAGTCCTCTTTACGAGCAGTACTTC.

Points on this clone: Other DNA sequences in the same sample also yield this CDR3. This chain uses TRBV9 with TRBJ1-1; D remains ambiguous. CDR1 is SGDLS, CDR2 YYNGEE, per germline. The CDR3 is 13 amino acids. Trimming removed 4 bases at V and 2 bases at J, with 9 bases between. The CDR3 reads CASSPGGNTEAFF. The CDR3 nucleotides are TGTGCCAGCAGCCCAGGAGGTAACACTGAAGCTTTCTTT.

This clone was counted between two and nine times. The chain uses TRBV19 and TRBJ2-2; D is undetermined. The ends were cut back, 1 base at V and 3 bases at J, with 6 bases in the middle. The CDR3 spans 14 residues. Looked up from germline, CDR1 is LNHDA and CDR2 is SQIVND (reference sequence). CDR3 in amino acids: CASSIGRYTGELFF. For the CDR3, the DNA is TGTGCCAGTAGTATAGGCAGATACACCGGGGAGCTGTTTTTT. Based on the CDR3 plus reference TRBV19 and TRBJ2-2, the full variable domain is DGGITQSPKYLFRKEGQNVTLSCEQNLNHDAMYWYRQDPGQGLRLIYYSQIVNDFQKGDIAEGYSVSREKKESFPLTVTSAQKNPTAFYLCASSIGRYTGELFFGEGSRLTVL.

The chain combines TRBV23-1 with TRBJ1-6, with D perhaps matching TRBD1 (6 bases). TRBV23-1 is labeled an ORF, and its function is uncertain. The germline V and J ends were trimmed by 5 bases and 10 bases, with 18 bases remaining between them. The CDR3 has 15 residues. The CDR3 DNA follows: TGCGCCAGCAGTGACCAACAGGGAATCCTATCACCCCTCCACTTT. It yields the protein CASSDQQGILSPLHF.

This chain joins TRBV6-5 and TRBJ2-1; 7 nucleotides match TRBD2. Trimming removed 4 bases from V and 7 bases from J; junction bases left unmatched: 10. CDR3 size: 15 residues. CDR1 and CDR2 from the germline V gene are MNHEY and SVGAGI. The CDR3 DNA is TGTGCCAGCAGTTGGGGGGGTAATCGGAAGAATGAGCAGTTCTTC. This translates into CASSWGGNRKNEQFF.

This sequence joins TRBV11-2 and TRBJ1-5; the match to TRBD1 covers 7 bases. Germline V CDR1 and CDR2: SGHAT, FQNNGV. The CDR3 contains 15 residues. V lost 5 bases and J lost 3; bases outside the gene matches: 7. CDR3 bases: TGTGCCAGCAGCCTAGGCAGGGGGGTCAATCAGCCCCAGCATTTT. Protein product: CASSLGRGVNQPQHF.

The rearrangement uses TRBV5-1 and TRBJ2-7, with 11 nucleotides matching TRBD1. CDR3 size: 14 residues. Unmatched junction bases numbered 3, after V lost 2 bases and J lost 5 bases. Germline-derived CDR1 and CDR2 are SGHRS and YFSETQ. The chain's CDR3 is CASSFGQGADEQYF. The CDR3 DNA reads TGCGCCAGCAGCTTCGGACAGGGGGCGGACGAGCAGTACTTC.

The chain recombines TRBV5-1 with TRBJ2-7; the match to TRBD1 covers 12 bases. The germline CDR1 and CDR2 sequences are SGHRS and YFSETQ. J lost 5 bases, V lost 4 bases, and 4 bases had no gene match. This CDR3 is 14 amino acids long. The CDR3 loop reads CASSPGQGADEQYF. Written as DNA, the CDR3 is TGCGCCAGCAGCCCGGGACAGGGGGCGGACGAGCAGTACTTC.

The V call is TRBV19, the J call TRBJ1-6; 9 bases match TRBD1. V lost 8 bases to trimming and J lost 7 bases; unmatched junction nucleotides: 6. Looked up from germline, CDR1 is LNHDA and CDR2 is SQIVND (reference sequence). This CDR3 region has 14 residues. The CDR3 bases are TGTGCCAGTCGGACAGGGGAGGGCAATTCACCCCTCCACTTT. Its protein is CASRTGEGNSPLHF.

This chain links TRBV5-1 with TRBJ2-7, with D possibly being TRBD2 (7 bases). This CDR3 region has 13 residues. V lost 4 bases and J lost 3, with 11 bases in between. CDR1 is SGHRS and CDR2 is YFSETQ in the germline V gene. The DNA for the CDR3 is TGCGCCAGCAGCCGGGGGGCCGACTACGAGCAGTACTTC. The encoded protein is CASSRGADYEQYF.

This chain uses TRBV5-4 with TRBJ1-1, with a possible D match to TRBD1 (6 bases). This CDR3 has 17 residues. Deletions cut 6 bases from V and 0 bases from J, with 21 bases between. The germline CDR1 and CDR2 sequences are SGHNT and YYREEE (reference sequence). The CDR3 is CASIADSVGPLNTEAFF. Written as DNA, the CDR3 is TGTGCCAGCATCGCGGACAGCGTTGGGCCATTGAACACTGAAGCTTTCTTT.